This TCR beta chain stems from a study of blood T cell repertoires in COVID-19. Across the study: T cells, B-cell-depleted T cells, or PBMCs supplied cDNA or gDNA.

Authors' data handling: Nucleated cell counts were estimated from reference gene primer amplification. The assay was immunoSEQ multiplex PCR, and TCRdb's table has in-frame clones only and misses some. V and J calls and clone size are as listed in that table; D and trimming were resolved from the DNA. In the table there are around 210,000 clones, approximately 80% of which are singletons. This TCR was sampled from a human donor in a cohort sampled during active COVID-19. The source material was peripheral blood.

The CDR3 loop is CASRSDRRYGYTF. In nucleotides, the CDR3 is TGTGCCAGCAGATCCGACAGGCGCTATGGCTACACCTTC. The rearrangement joins TRBV6-5 to TRBJ1-2, with TRBD1 as a possible D gene (6 bases). There are 13 residues in the CDR3. V was pared by 6 bases and J by 4 bases, with 12 bases between. Germline V gene sequence: CDR1 MNHEY, CDR2 SVGAGI.